This record covers a single T cell receptor (beta chain). Germline V gene data show CDR1 as LNHDA and CDR2 as SQIVND (reference sequence). V dropped 5 bases and J dropped 4; count of bases not matched to a gene: 6. The CDR3 totals 15 residues. Some clones are missing from TCRdb's copy, which holds only in-frame ones; the method was immunoSEQ multiplex PCR. The repertoire holds 30,000 to 35,000 clones, with roughly 90% as singletons. The data are from a study of T cell changes during pregnancy in multiple sclerosis. The sequence was obtained from a female donor in good health, enrolled as a control in a pregnancy study. This sequence joins TRBV19 and TRBJ2-3; 10 nucleotides agree with TRBD2. Sequences were derived from CD4+ T cells from peripheral blood mononuclear cells, sampled in the second trimester of pregnancy. The CDR3 here is CASSYGLAASDTQYF. The CDR3 DNA sequence: TGTGCCAGTAGTTACGGACTAGCGGCATCAGATACGCAGTATTTT.